Each of the 9 T cell receptor beta chains below was sequenced from the same sample in a study of OX40 agonist ivuxolimab in advanced cancers. TCRdb keeps only in-frame clones here, not all; method: immunoSEQ multiplex PCR. The sample comprises around 35,000 clones, 65% to 80% of which are singletons, and more than 9.5% rests with the top ten. The sequences come from CD4+ or CD8+ T cells sorted from blood, collected in a trial of the OX40 agonist ivuxolimab. The source is an adult with an advanced solid tumor such as melanoma, head and neck, liver or kidney cancer.

The chain joins TRBV6-5 to TRBJ2-1; the D gene could be TRBD1 or TRBD2 (6 bases each). This CDR3 spans 14 amino acids. Germline V lookup: CDR1 MNHEY, CDR2 SVGAGI. The V and J ends lost 5 bases and 7 bases respectively, with 15 bases between them. Here the CDR3 reads CASSRAGGRNEQFF. The CDR3 DNA is TGTGCCAGCAGTAGGGCCGGGGGCAGGAATGAGCAGTTCTTC.

A remark on this clone: Within the sample, other DNA sequences also encode this same CDR3. V usage is TRBV19 and J usage is TRBJ2-7; possible D gene TRBD1, 5 bases. This CDR3 has 13 amino acids. Trimming shortened V by 3 bases and J by 7 bases, and 13 bases separated the two germline ends. The germline V gene encodes CDR1 LNHDA and CDR2 SQIVND (reference sequence). The chain's CDR3 is CASSISGSWEQYF. For the CDR3, the DNA is TGTGCCAGTAGTATCTCAGGGTCATGGGAGCAGTACTTC.

The rearrangement uses TRBV25-1 and TRBJ1-6; D may be TRBD1 (5 bases). Trimming removed 6 bases at V and 0 bases at J, with 18 bases between. This CDR3 is 18 amino acids long. The germline CDR1 and CDR2 sequences are MGHDK and SYGVNS. The CDR3 sequence is CASSDTFGASSYNSPLHF. In DNA, the CDR3 is TGTGCCAGCAGCGACACCTTCGGGGCGAGCTCCTATAATTCACCCCTCCACTTT. Full variable domain (remainder filled in from reference TRBV25-1 and TRBJ1-6): EADIYQTPRYLVIGTGKKITLECSQTMGHDKMYWYQQDPGMELHLIHYSYGVNSTEKGDLSSESTVSRIRTEHFPLTLESARPSHTSQYLCASSDTFGASSYNSPLHFGNGTRLTVT.

This clone was recorded once. The chain recombines TRBV4-1 with TRBJ2-5; D is perhaps TRBD2 (5 bases). Looked up from germline, CDR1 is MGHRA and CDR2 is YSYEKL. The V and J ends lost 9 bases and 5 bases respectively, with 16 bases between them. The length of the CDR3 is 13 residues. The chain's CDR3 is CASGRGPWETQYF. The CDR3 DNA is TGCGCCAGTGGTCGCGGGCCCTGGGAGACCCAGTACTTC.

The chain couples TRBV2 to TRBJ1-2; TRBD1 is a possible D gene (5 bases). Deletions cut 2 bases from V and 3 bases from J, with 10 bases between. The CDR3 consists of 14 residues. CDR1 is SNHLY and CDR2 is FYNNEI in the germline V gene. The CDR3 protein is CASSEWQGDYGYTF. In DNA, the CDR3 is TGTGCCAGCAGTGAATGGCAGGGCGACTATGGCTACACCTTC.

V and J are TRBV5-6 and TRBJ2-2; D not resolved. This CDR3 spans 12 amino acids. CDR1 SGHDT and CDR2 YYEEEE come from the germline V gene. V was clipped by 2 bases and J by 9 bases, with 8 bases between them. CDR3 region: CASSFGFRELFF. The CDR3 DNA sequence: TGTGCCAGCAGCTTTGGGTTTCGGGAGCTGTTTTTT.

The genes are TRBV28 and TRBJ2-7; D gene unclear. Germline CDR1 and CDR2: MDHEN and SYDVKM. V lost 5 bases to trimming and J lost 0 bases, with 14 bases between them. CDR3 size: 15 residues. CDR3 in DNA: TGTGCCAGCAGTGCTCTGTGGCGAAACTCCTACGAGCAGTACTTC. This codes for CASSALWRNSYEQYF.

The rearrangement uses TRBV10-3 and TRBJ1-3; D not resolved. The ends were cut back, 6 bases at V and 0 bases at J, with 6 bases in the middle. The CDR3 runs to 13 residues. The germline V gene encodes CDR1 ENHRY and CDR2 SYGVKD. The CDR3 bases are TGTGCCATCAGGAACTCCTCTGGAAACACCATATATTTT. It translates to CAIRNSSGNTIYF.

The chain employs TRBV2 and TRBJ1-4, with D perhaps TRBD1 (5 bases). Germline V lookup: CDR1 SNHLY, CDR2 FYNNEI. V was cut by 7 bases and J by 0 bases, with 12 bases left in between. This CDR3 is 15 amino acids long. The CDR3 region has the DNA TGTGCCAGCACACGACGACAGACAACTAATGAAAAACTGTTTTTT. It yields the protein CASTRRQTTNEKLFF. The whole variable domain, filled in from reference TRBV2 and TRBJ1-4, reads EPEVTQTPSHQVTQMGQEVILRCVPISNHLYFYWYRQILGQKVEFLVSFYNNEISEKSEIFDDQFSVERPDGSNFTLKIRSTKLEDSAMYFCASTRRQTTNEKLFFGSGTQLSVL.